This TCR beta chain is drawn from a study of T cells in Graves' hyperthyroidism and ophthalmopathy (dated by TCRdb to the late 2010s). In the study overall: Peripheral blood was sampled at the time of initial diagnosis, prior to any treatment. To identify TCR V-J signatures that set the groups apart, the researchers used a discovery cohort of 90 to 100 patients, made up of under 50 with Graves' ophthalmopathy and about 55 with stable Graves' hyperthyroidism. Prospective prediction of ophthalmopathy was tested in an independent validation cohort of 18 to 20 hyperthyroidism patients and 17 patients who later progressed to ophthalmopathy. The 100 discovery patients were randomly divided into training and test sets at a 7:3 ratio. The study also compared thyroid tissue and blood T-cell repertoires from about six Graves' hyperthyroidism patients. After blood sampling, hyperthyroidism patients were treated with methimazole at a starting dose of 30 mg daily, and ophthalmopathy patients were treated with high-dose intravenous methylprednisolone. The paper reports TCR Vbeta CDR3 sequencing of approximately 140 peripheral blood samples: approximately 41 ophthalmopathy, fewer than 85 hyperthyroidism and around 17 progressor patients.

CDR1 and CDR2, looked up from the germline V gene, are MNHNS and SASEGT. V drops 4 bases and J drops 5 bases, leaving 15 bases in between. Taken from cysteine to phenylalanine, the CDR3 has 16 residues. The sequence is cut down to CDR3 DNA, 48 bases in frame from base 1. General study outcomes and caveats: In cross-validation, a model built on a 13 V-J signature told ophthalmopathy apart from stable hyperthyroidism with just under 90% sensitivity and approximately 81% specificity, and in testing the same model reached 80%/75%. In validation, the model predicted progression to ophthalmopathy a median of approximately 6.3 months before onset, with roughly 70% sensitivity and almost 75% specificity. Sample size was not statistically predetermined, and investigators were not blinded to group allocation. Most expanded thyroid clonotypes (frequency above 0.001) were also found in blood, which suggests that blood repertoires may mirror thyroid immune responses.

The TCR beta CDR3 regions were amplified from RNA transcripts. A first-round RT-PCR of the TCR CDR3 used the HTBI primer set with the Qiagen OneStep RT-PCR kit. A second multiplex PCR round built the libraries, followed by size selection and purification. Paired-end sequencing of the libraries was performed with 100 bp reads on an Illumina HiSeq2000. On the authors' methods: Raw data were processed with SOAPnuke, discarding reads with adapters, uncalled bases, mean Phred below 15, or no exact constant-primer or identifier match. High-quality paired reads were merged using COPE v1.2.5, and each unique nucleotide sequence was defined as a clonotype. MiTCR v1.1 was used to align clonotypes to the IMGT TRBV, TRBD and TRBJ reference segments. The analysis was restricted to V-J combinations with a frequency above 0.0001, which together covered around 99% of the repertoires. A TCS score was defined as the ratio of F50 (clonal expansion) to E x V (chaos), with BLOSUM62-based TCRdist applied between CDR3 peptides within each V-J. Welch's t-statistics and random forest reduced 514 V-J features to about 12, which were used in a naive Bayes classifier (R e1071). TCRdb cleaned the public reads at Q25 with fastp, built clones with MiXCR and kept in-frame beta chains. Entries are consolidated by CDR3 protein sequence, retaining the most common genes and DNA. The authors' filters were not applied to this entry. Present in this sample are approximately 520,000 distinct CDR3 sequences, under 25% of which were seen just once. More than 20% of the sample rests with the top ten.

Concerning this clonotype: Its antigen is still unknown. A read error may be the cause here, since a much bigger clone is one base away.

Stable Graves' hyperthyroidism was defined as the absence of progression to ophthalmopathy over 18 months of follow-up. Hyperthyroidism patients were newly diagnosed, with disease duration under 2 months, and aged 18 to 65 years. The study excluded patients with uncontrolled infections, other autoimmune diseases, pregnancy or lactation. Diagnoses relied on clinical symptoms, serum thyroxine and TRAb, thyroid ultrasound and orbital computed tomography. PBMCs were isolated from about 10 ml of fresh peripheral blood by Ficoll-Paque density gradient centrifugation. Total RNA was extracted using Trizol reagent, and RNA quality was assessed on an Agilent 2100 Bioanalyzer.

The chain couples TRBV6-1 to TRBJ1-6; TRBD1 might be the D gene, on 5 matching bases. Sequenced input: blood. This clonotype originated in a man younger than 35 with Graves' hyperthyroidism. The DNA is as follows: TGTGCCAGCAGTGGATCCCCGTCGGGGGATAATTCACCCCTCCACTTT. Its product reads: CASSGSPSGDNSPLHF.